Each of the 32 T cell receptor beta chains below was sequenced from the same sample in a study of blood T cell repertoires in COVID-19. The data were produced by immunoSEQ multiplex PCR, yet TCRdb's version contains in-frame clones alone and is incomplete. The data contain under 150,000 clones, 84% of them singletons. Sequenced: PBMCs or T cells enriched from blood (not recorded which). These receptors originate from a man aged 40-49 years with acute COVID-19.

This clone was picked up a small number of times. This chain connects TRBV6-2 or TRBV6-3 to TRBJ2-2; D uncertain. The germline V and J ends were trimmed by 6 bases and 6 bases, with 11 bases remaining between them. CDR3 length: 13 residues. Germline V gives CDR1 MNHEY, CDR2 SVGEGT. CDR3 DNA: TGTGCCAGCAGCCTAGTCCTCGCCGGGGAGCTGTTTTTT. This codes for CASSLVLAGELFF.

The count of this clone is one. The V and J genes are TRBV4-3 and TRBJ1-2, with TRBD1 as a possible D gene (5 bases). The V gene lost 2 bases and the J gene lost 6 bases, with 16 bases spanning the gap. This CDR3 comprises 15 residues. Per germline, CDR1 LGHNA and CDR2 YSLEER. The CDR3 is CASSQRTGGDNGYTF. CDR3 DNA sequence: TGCGCCAGCAGCCAACGTACAGGCGGCGATAATGGCTACACCTTC.

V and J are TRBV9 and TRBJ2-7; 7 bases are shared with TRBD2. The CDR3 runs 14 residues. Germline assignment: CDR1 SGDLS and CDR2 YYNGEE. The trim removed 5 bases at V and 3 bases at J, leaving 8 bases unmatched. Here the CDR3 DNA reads TGTGCCAGCAGGTCGTCGAGGGAGGGCTACGAGCAGTACTTC. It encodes CASRSSREGYEQYF.

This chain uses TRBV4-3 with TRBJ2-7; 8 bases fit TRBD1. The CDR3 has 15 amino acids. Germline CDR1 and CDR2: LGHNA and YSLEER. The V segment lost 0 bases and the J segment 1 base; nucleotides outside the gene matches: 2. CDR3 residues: CASSQEGTGSYEQYF. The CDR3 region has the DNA TGCGCCAGCAGCCAAGAAGGGACAGGATCCTACGAGCAGTACTTC.

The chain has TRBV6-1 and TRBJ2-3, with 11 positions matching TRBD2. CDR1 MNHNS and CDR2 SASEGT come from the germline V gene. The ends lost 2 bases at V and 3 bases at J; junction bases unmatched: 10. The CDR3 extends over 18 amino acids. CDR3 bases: TGTGCCAGCAGTGAACAGAGTAGCGGGAGGGCGGGGACAGATACGCAGTATTTT. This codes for CASSEQSSGRAGTDTQYF.

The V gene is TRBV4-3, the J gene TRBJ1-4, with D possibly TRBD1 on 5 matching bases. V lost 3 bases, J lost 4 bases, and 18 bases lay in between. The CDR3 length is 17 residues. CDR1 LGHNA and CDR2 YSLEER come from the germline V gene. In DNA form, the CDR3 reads TGCGCCAGCAGCCATGCCTACAGGCAGTCTTTTAATGAAAAACTGTTTTTT. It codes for CASSHAYRQSFNEKLFF.

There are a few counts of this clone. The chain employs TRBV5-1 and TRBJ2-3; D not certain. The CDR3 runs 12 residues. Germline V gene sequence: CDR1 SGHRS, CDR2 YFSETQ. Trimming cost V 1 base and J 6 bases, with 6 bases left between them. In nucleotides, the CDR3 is TGCGCCAGCAGCTTGACATGGGATACGCAGTATTTT. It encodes CASSLTWDTQYF.

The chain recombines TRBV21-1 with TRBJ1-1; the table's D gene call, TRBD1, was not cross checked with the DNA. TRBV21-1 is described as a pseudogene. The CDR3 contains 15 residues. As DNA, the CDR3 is TGTGCCAGCAGCAAAGGCAGTAACATGAACACTGAAGCTTTCTTT. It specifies CASSKGSNMNTEAFF.

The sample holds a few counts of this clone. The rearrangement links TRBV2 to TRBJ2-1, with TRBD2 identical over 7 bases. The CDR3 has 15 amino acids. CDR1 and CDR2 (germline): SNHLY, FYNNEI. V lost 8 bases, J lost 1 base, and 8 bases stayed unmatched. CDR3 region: CASDLSGWSYNEQFF. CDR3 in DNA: TGTGCCAGCGATCTTAGCGGGTGGTCCTACAATGAGCAGTTCTTC. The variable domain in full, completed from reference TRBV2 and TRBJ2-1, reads EPEVTQTPSHQVTQMGQEVILRCVPISNHLYFYWYRQILGQKVEFLVSFYNNEISEKSEIFDDQFSVERPDGSNFTLKIRSTKLEDSAMYFCASDLSGWSYNEQFFGPGTRLTVL.

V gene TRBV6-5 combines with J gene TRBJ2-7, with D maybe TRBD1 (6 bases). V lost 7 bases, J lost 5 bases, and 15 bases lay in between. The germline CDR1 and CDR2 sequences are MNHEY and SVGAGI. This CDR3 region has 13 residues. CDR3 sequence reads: CASMKQGPDEQYF. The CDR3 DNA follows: TGTGCCAGCATGAAGCAGGGGCCTGACGAGCAGTACTTC.

The CDR3 region is CASSHQGRDFAFYEQYF. CDR3 coding DNA: TGTGCCAGCAGCCATCAGGGCAGGGACTTTGCTTTCTACGAGCAGTACTTC. The chain recombines TRBV7-9 with TRBJ2-7; possible D gene TRBD2, 6 bases. The CDR3 is made up of 17 amino acids. The ends were cut back, 5 bases at V and 3 bases at J, with 23 bases in the middle. The germline gives CDR1 SEHNR, CDR2 FQNEAQ (reference sequence).

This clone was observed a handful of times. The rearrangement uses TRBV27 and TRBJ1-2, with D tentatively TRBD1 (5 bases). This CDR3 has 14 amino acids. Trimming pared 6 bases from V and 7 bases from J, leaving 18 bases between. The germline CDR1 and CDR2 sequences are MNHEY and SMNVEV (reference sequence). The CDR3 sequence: CASSGGTHTVGYTF. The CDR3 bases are TGTGCCAGCAGCGGGGGTACCCATACAGTTGGCTACACCTTC.

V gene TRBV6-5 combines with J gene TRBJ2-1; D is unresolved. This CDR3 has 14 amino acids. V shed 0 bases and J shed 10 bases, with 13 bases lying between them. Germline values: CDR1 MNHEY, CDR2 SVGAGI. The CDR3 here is CASSYSINLSEQFF. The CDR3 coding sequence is TGTGCCAGCAGTTACTCGATCAACCTAAGCGAGCAGTTCTTC.

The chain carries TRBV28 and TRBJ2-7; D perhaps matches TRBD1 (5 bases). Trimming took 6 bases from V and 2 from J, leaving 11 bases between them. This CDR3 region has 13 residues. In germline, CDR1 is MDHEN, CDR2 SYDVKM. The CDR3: CASRPDRAYEQYF. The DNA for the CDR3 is TGTGCCAGCAGGCCAGACAGAGCCTACGAGCAGTACTTC. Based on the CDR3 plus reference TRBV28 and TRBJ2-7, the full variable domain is DVKVTQSSRYLVKRTGEKVFLECVQDMDHENMFWYRQDPGLGLRLIYFSYDVKMKEKGDIPEGYSVSREKKERFSLILESASTNQTSMYLCASRPDRAYEQYFGPGTRLTVT.

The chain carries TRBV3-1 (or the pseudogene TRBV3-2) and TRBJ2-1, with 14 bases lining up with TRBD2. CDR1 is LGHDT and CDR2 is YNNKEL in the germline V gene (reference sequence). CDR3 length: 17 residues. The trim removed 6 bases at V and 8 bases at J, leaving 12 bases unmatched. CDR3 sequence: CASSQLPPGLAGDEQFF. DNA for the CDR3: TGTGCCAGCAGTCAATTACCCCCGGGACTAGCGGGGGATGAGCAGTTCTTC.

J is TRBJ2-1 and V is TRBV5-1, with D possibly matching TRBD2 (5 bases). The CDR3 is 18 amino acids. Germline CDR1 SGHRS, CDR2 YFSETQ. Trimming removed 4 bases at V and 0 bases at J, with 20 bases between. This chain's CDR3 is CASSQTGSVGISYNEQFF. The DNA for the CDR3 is TGCGCCAGCAGCCAGACGGGGTCCGTAGGCATCTCCTACAATGAGCAGTTCTTC.

The CDR3 DNA reads TGCGCCAGCAGTCATACCAGTTCCCCTGTGAATGAGCAGTTCTTC. This translates into CASSHTSSPVNEQFF. The rearrangement joins TRBV23-1 to TRBJ2-1; no definite D call. TRBV23-1 is an ORF, with its function uncertain. V lost 3 bases, J lost 7 bases, and 16 bases lay in between. The length of the CDR3 is 15 residues.

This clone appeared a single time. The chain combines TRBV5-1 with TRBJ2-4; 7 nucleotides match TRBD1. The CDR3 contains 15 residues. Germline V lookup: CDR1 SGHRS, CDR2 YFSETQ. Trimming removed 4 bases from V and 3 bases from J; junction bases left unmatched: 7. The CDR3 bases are TGCGCCAGCAGCGTAGAACAGGGGCGCAAAAACATTCAGTACTTC. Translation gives CASSVEQGRKNIQYF.

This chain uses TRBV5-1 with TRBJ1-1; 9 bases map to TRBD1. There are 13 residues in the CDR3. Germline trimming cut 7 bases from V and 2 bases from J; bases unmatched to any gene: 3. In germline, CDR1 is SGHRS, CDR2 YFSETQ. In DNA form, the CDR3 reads TGCGCCAGCGGGGACAGGGTCAACACTGAAGCTTTCTTT. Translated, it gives CASGDRVNTEAFF.

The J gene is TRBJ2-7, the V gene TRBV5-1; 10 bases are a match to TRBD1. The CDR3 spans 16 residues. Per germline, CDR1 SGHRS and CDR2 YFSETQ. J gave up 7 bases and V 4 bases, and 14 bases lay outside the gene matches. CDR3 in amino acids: CASSLLGTGAPSEQYF. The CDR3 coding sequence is TGCGCCAGCAGCCTACTCGGGACAGGGGCCCCTAGTGAGCAGTACTTC.

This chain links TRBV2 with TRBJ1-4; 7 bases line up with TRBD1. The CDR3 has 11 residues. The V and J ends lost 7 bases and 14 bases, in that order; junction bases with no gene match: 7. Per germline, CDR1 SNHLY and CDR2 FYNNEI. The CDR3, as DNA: TGTGCCAGCACTCGCGACAGGGCCCTGTTTTTT. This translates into CASTRDRALFF.

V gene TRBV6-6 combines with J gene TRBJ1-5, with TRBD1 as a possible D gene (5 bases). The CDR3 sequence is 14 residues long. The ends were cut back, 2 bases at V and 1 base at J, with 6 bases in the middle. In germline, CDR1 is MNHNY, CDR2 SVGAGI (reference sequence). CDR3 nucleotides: TGTGCCAGCAGTTACCAGGGAAGCAATCAGCCCCAGCATTTT. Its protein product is CASSYQGSNQPQHF.

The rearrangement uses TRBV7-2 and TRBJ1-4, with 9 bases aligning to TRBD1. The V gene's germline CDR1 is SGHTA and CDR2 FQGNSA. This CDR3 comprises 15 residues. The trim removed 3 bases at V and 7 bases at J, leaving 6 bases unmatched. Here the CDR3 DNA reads TGTGCCAGCAGCTTTCTTACAGGGGGCGGTGAAAAACTGTTTTTT. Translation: CASSFLTGGGEKLFF.

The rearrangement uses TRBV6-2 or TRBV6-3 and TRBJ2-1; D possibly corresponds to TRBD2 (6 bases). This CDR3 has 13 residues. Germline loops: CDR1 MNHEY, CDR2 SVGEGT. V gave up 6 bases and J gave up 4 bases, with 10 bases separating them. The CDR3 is CASSSTSYNEQFF. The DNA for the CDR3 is TGTGCCAGCAGCTCGACTAGTTACAATGAGCAGTTCTTC.

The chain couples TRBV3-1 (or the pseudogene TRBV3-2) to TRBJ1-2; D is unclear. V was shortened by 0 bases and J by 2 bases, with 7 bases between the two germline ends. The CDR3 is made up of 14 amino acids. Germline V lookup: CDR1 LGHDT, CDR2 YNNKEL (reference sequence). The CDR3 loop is CASSQDWQNYGYTF. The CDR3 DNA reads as TGTGCCAGCAGCCAAGATTGGCAGAACTATGGCTACACCTTC.

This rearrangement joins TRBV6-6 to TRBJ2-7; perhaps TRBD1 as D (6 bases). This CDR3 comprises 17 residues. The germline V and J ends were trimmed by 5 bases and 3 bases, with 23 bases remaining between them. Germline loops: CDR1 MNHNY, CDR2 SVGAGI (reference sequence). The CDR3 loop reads CASSQRDTISPLYEQYF. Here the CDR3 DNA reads TGTGCCAGCAGTCAGAGGGACACGATATCCCCCCTCTACGAGCAGTACTTC.

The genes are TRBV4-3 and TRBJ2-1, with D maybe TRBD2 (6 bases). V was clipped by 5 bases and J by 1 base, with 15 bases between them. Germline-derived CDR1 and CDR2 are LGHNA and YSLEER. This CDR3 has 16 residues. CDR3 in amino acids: CASSYFVAASYNEQFF. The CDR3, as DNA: TGCGCCAGCAGCTATTTCGTAGCGGCTTCCTACAATGAGCAGTTCTTC.

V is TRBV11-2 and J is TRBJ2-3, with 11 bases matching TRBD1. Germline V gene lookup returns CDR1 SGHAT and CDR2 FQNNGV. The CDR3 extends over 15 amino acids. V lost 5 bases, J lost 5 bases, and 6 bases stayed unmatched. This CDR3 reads CASSLRTGGEDTQYF. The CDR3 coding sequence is TGTGCCAGCAGCCTACGGACAGGGGGCGAAGATACGCAGTATTTT.

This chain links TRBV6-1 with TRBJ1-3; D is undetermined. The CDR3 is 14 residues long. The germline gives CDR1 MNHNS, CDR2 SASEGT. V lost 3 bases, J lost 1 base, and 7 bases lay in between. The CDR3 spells CASSDPISGNTIYF. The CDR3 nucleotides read TGTGCCAGCAGTGATCCCATTTCTGGAAACACCATATATTTT.

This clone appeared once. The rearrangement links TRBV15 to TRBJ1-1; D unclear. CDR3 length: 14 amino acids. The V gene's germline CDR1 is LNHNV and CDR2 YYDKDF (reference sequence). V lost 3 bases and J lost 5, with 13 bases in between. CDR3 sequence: CATSSLLSRTEAFF. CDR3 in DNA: TGTGCCACCAGCAGCCTTCTAAGCCGGACTGAAGCTTTCTTT.

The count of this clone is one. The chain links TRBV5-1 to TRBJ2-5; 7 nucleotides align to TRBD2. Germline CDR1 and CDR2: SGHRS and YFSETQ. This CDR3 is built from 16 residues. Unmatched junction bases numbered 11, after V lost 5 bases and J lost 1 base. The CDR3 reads CASSSIAGGGQETQYF. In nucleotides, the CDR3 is TGCGCCAGCAGTAGTATTGCGGGCGGGGGCCAAGAGACCCAGTACTTC.

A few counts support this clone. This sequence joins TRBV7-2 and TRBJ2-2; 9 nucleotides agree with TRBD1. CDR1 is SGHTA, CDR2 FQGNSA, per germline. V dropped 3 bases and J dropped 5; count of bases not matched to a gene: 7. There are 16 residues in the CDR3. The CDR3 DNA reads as TGTGCCAGCAGCTTCCGGACAGGGGATGAAACCGGGGAGCTGTTTTTT. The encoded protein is CASSFRTGDETGELFF. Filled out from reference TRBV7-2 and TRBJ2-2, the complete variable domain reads GAGVSQSPSNKVTEKGKDVELRCDPISGHTALYWYRQSLGQGLEFLIYFQGNSAPDKSGLPSDRFSAERTGGSVSTLTIQRTQQEDSAVYLCASSFRTGDETGELFFGEGSRLTVL.